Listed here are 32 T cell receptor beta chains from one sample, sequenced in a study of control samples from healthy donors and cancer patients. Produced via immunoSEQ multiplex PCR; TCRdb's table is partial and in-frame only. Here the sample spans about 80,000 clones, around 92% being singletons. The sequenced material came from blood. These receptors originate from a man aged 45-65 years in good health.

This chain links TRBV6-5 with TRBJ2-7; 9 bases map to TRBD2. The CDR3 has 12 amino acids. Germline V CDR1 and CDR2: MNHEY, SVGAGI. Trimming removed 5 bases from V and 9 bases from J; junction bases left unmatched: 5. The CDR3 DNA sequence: TGTGCCAGCAGTCCTAGCGGGGTACGGCAGTACTTC. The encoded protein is CASSPSGVRQYF.

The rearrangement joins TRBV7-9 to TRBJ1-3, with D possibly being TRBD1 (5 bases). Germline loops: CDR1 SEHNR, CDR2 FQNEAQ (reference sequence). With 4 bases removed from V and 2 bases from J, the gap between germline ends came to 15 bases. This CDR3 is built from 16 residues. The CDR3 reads CASSSYLAGTGNTIYF. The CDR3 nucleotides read TGTGCCAGCAGCTCCTACCTGGCAGGGACTGGAAACACCATATATTTT.

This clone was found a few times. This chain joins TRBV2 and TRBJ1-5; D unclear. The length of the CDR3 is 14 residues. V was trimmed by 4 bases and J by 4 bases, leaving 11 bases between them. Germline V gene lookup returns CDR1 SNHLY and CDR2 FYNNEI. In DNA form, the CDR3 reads TGTGCCAGCAGTGTGGAGGGCCTGAATCAGCCCCAGCATTTT. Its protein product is CASSVEGLNQPQHF.

CDR3 DNA: TGTGCCAGCTCACCAGGGACGTCTAAGAACACTGAAGCTTTCTTT. The encoded protein is CASSPGTSKNTEAFF. The chain couples TRBV18 to TRBJ1-1, with TRBD1 as a possible D gene (5 bases). The CDR3 loop spans 15 amino acids. V was pared by 2 bases and J by 1 base, with 11 bases between. The germline gives CDR1 KGHSH, CDR2 LQKENI.

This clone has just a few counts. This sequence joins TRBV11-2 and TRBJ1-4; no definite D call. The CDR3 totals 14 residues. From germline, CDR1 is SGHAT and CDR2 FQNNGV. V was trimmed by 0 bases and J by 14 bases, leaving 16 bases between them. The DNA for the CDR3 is TGTGCCAGCAGCTTAGAGTCGGTCACCGCGGGGCTGTTTTTT. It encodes CASSLESVTAGLFF.

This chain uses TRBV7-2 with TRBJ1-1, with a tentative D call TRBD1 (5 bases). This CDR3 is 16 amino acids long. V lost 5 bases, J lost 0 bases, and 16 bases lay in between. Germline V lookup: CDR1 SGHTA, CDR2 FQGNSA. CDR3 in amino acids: CASSLGGSGMNTEAFF. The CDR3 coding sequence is TGTGCCAGCAGCCTCGGGGGATCTGGGATGAACACTGAAGCTTTCTTT.

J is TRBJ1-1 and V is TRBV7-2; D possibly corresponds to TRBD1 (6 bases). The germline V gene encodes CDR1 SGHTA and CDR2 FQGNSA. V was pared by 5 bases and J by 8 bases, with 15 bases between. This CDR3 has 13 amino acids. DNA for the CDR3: TGTGCCAGCAGCCCCCGACAGGCTAGGGAAGCTTTCTTT. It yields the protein CASSPRQAREAFF.

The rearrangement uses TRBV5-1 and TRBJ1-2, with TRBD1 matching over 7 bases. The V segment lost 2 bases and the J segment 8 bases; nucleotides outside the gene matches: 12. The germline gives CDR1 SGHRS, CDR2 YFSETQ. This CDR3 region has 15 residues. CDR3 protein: CASSFFTDREGGYTF. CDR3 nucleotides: TGCGCCAGCAGCTTCTTCACCGACAGGGAGGGAGGCTACACCTTC.

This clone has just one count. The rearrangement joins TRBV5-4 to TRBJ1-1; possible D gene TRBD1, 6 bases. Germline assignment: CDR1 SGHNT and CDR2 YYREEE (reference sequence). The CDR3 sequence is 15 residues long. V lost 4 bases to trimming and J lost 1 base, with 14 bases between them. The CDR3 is CASSQRQETNTEAFF. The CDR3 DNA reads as TGTGCCAGCAGCCAAAGACAGGAGACGAACACTGAAGCTTTCTTT.

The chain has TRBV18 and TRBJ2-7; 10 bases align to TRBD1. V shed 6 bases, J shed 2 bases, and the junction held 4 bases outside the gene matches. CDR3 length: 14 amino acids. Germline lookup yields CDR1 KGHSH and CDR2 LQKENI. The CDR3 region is CASSDGQGAYEQYF. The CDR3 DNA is TGTGCCAGCTCCGATGGACAGGGGGCCTACGAGCAGTACTTC. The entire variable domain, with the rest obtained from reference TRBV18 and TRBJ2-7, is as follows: NAGVMQNPRHLVRRRGQEARLRCSPMKGHSHVYWYRQLPEEGLKFMVYLQKENIIDESGMPKERFSAEFPKEGPSILRIQQVVRGDSAAYFCASSDGQGAYEQYFGPGTRLTVT.

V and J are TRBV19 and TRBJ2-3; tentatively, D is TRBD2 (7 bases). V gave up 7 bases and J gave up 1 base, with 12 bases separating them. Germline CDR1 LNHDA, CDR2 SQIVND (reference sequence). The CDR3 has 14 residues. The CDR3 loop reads CASNPGGRTDTQYF. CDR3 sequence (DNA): TGTGCCAGTAACCCGGGGGGCCGCACAGATACGCAGTATTTT.

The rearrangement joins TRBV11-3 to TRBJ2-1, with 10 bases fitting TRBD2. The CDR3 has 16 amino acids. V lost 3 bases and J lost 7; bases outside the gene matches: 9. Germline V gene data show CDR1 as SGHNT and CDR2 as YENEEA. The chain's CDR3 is CASSLSAGGPRNEQFF. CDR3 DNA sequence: TGTGCCAGCAGCTTGTCAGCGGGGGGGCCTCGTAATGAGCAGTTCTTC.

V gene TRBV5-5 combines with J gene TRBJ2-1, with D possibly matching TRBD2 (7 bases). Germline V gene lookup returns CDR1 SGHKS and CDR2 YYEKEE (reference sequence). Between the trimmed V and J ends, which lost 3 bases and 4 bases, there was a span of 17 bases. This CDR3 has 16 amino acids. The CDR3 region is CASSSGGGGPYNEQFF. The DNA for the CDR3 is TGTGCCAGCAGCTCGGGGGGCGGGGGCCCTTACAATGAGCAGTTCTTC.

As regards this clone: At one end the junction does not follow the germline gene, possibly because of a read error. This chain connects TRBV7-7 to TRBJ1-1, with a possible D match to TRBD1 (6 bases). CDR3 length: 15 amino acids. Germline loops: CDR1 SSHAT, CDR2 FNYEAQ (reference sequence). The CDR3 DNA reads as TGTGCTAGCAGGCCCGCGACAGGAGAGAACACTGAAGCTTTCTTT. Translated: CASRPATGENTEAFF.

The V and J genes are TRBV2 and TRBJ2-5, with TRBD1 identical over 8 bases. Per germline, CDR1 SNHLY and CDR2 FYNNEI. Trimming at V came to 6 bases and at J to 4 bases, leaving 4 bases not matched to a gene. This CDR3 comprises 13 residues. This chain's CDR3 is CASSIRGPETQYF. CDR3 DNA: TGTGCCAGCAGCATCAGGGGGCCAGAGACCCAGTACTTC.

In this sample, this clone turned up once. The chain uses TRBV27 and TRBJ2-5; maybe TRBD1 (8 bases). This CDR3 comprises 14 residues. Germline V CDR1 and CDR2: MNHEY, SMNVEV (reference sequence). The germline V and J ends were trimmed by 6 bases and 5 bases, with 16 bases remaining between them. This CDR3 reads CASRVTGEGETQYF. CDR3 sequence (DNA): TGTGCCAGCAGAGTGACAGGGGAGGGGGAGACCCAGTACTTC.

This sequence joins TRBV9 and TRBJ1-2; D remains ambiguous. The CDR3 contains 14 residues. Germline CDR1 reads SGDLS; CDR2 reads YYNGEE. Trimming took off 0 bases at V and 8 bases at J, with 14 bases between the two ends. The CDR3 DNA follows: TGTGCCAGCAGCGTAGTTGAGACATCAAAGGGCTACACCTTC. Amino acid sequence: CASSVVETSKGYTF.

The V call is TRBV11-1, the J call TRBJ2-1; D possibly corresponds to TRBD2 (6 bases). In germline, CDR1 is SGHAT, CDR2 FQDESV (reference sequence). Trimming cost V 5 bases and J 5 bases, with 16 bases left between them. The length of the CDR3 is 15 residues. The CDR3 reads CASSPLSRGNNEQFF. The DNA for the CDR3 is TGTGCCAGCAGCCCCCTTTCCCGGGGGAACAATGAGCAGTTCTTC.

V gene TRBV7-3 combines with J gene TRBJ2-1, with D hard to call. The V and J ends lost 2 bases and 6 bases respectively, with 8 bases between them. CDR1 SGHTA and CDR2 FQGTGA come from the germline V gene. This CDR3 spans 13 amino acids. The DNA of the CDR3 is TGTGCCAGCAGCTTATATCAAGCCAATGAGCAGTTCTTC. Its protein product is CASSLYQANEQFF.

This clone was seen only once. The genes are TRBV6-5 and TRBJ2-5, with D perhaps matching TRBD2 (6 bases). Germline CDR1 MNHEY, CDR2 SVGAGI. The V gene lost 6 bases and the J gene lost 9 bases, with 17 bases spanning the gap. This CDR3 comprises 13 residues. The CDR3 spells CASSAGPWGAQYF. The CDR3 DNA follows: TGTGCCAGCAGCGCGGGCCCTTGGGGGGCCCAGTACTTC.

CDR3 sequence: CASSRAYEQYF. CDR3 nucleotides: TGTGCCAGCAGCCGCGCCTACGAGCAGTACTTC. The chain recombines TRBV11-2 with TRBJ2-7; the D is unclear. Germline-derived CDR1 and CDR2 are SGHAT and FQNNGV. V lost 5 bases and J 2 bases, leaving 4 bases between the germline ends. The CDR3 is 11 amino acids.

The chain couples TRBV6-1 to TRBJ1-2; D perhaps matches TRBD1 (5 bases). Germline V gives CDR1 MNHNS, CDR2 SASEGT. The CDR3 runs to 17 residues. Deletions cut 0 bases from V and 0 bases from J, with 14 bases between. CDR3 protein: CASSEAAGSVANYGYTF. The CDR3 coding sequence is TGTGCCAGCAGTGAAGCGGCAGGGAGTGTGGCTAACTATGGCTACACCTTC.

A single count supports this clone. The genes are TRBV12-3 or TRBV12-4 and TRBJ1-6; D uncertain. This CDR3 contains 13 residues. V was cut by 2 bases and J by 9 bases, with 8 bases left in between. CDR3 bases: TGTGCCAGCAGTTTAATGGGTGGTTCACCCCTCCACTTT. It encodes CASSLMGGSPLHF.

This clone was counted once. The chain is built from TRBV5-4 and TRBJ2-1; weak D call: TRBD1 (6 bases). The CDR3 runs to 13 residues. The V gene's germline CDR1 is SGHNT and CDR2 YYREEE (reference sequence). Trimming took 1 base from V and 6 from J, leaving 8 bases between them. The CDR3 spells CASSLLGGNEQFF. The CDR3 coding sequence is TGTGCCAGCAGCTTGCTAGGGGGCAATGAGCAGTTCTTC.

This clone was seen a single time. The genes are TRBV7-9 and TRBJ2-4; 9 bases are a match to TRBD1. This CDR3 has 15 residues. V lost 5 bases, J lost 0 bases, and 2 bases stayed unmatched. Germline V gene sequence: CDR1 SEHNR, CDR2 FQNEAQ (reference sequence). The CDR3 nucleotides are TGTGCCAGCAGCCTGACAGGGGGAGCCAAAAACATTCAGTACTTC. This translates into CASSLTGGAKNIQYF.

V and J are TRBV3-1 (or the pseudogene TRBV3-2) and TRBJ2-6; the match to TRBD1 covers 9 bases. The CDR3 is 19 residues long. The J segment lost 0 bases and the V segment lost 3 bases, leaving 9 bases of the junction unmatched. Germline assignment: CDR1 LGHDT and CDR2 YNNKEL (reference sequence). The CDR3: CASSQTPGQGLSGANVLTF. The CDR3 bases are TGTGCCAGCAGCCAGACTCCGGGACAGGGTCTCTCTGGGGCCAACGTCCTGACTTTC.

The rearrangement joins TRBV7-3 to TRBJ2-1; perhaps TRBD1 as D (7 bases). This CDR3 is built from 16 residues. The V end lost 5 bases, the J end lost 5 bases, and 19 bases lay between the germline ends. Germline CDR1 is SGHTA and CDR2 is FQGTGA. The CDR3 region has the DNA TGTGCCAGCAGCCTCAGGGGGGCGGGGATTCACAATGAGCAGTTCTTC. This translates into CASSLRGAGIHNEQFF.

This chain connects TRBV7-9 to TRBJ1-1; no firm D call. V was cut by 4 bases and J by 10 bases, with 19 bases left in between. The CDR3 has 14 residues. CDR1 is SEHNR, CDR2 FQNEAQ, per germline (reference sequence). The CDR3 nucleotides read TGTGCCAGCAGCTCTCTCCCCGGAGACGAACGAGCTTTCTTT. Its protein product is CASSSLPGDERAFF.

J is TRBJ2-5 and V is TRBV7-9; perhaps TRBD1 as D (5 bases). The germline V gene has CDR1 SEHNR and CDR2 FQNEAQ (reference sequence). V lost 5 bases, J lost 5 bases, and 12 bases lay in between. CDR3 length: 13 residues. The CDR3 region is CASSPTWGETQYF. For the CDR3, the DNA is TGTGCCAGCAGCCCTACCTGGGGCGAGACCCAGTACTTC. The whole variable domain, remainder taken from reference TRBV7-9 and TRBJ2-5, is DTGVSQNPRHKITKRGQNVTFRCDPISEHNRLYWYRQTLGQGPEFLTYFQNEAQLEKSRLLSDRFSAERPKGSFSTLEIQRTEQGDSAMYLCASSPTWGETQYFGPGTRLLVL.

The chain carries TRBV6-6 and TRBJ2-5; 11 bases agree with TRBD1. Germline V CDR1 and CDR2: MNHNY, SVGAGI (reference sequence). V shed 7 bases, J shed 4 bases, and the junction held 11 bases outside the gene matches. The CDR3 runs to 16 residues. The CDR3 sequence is CASNSVVGQGGETQYF. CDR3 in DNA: TGTGCCAGCAACTCCGTCGTGGGACAGGGGGGAGAGACCCAGTACTTC.

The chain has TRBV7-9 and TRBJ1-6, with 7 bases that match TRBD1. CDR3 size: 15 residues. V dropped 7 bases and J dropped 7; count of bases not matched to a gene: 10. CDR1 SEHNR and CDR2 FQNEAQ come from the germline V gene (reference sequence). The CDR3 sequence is CASTQTGQRNSPLHF. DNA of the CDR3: TGTGCCAGCACCCAGACGGGACAGAGGAATTCACCCCTCCACTTT.

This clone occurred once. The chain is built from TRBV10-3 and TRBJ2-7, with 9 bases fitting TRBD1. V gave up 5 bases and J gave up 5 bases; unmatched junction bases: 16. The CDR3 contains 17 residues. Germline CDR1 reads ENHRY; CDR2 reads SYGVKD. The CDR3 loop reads CAISRDRGKTGWHEQYF. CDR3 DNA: TGTGCCATCAGTCGAGACAGGGGGAAAACCGGGTGGCACGAGCAGTACTTC.